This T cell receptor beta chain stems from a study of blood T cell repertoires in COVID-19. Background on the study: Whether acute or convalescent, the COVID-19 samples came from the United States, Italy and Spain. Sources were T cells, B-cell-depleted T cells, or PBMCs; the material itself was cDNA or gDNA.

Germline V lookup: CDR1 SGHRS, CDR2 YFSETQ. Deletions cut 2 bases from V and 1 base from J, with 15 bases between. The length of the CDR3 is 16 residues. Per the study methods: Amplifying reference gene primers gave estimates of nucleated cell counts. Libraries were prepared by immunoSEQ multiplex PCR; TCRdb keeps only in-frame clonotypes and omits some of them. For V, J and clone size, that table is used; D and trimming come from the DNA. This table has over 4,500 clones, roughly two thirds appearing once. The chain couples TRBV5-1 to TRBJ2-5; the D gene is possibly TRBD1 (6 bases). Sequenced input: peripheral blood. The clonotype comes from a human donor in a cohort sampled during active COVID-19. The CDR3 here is CASSFIQGLIQETQYF. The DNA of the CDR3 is TGCGCCAGCAGCTTCATCCAGGGGCTTATCCAAGAGACCCAGTACTTC.